A single sample gave rise to the 32 T cell receptor beta chains below, sequenced in a study of metastatic and nonmetastatic thyroid tumors. Using MiXCR, TCRdb re-called clones from the PCR reads. The data contain some 6,800 clones, around 34% of them singletons. Prior to thyroid surgery, none of the patients had received any treatment. The sample taken for sequencing was adjacent normal tissue. The source of these receptors is a female donor with papillary thyroid cancer or a benign thyroid nodule (not recorded which). Some clones in this sample may be carry-over from other donors' samples.

This clone was seen a single time. The CDR3 DNA sequence: TGTGCCAGCAGCCTCCCTCGGGGGCTCGGGGACACTGAAGCTTTCTTT. It encodes CASSLPRGLGDTEAFF. The chain joins TRBV11-1 to TRBJ1-1; the D gene is possibly TRBD1 (6 bases). Germline-derived CDR1 and CDR2 are SGHAT and FQDESV (reference sequence). V was cut by 5 bases and J by 3 bases, with 19 bases left in between. The CDR3 runs 16 residues.

This clone ranks as medium-sized. J is TRBJ1-4 and V is TRBV19, with TRBD1 as a possible D gene (5 bases). This CDR3 has 15 amino acids. V was clipped by 5 bases and J by 7 bases, with 17 bases between them. Per the germline V gene, CDR1 is LNHDA and CDR2 is SQIVND (reference sequence). Here the CDR3 DNA reads TGTGCCAGTAGTCCACAAAGCGGGAGGGGTGAAAAACTGTTTTTT. Protein product: CASSPQSGRGEKLFF.

This clone was seen at least ten times. A much larger clone sits a single nucleotide away, making a read error possible. This sequence joins TRBV5-4 and TRBJ2-7, with D maybe TRBD2 (6 bases). The CDR3 extends over 13 amino acids. The V and J ends lost 6 bases and 9 bases respectively, with 19 bases between them. CDR1 is SGHNT and CDR2 is YYREEE in the germline V gene (reference sequence). CDR3: CASTYWGDHGQYF. CDR3 in DNA: TGTGCCAGCACCTATTGGGGGGACCACGGGCAGTACTTC.

This clone was counted only a few times. The rearrangement joins TRBV12-3 or TRBV12-4 to TRBJ1-2; 7 bases align to TRBD1. J lost 7 bases, V lost 2 bases, and 10 bases had no gene match. CDR3 length: 15 amino acids. CDR3 sequence reads: CASSLQIGGLGGYTF. The DNA of the CDR3 is TGTGCCAGCAGTTTACAGATAGGGGGCTTGGGTGGCTACACCTTC.

This chain connects TRBV20-1 to TRBJ2-1; 7 bases are shared with TRBD2. Germline CDR1 and CDR2: DFQATT and SNEGSKA (reference sequence). There are 16 residues in the CDR3. With V trimmed by 0 bases and J by 5 bases, 10 bases remained unmatched. CDR3 protein: CSARDLREFGNNEQFF. CDR3 DNA: TGCAGTGCTAGAGATCTGCGGGAGTTCGGGAACAATGAGCAGTTCTTC.

This clone is deemed medium-sized. This chain uses TRBV20-1 with TRBJ2-3, with D perhaps assigned TRBD1 or TRBD2 (5 bases each). The CDR3 runs 12 residues. Germline CDR1 reads DFQATT; CDR2 reads SNEGSKA (reference sequence). Trimming pared 2 bases from V and 8 bases from J, leaving 11 bases between. The CDR3 nucleotides are TGCAGTGCTAGAAACCCGGGACCTACGCAGTATTTT. The encoded protein is CSARNPGPTQYF.

In its sample, this clone was seen a few times. The chain uses TRBV19 and TRBJ2-7, with TRBD2 matching over 8 bases. This CDR3 is 15 amino acids long. Germline values: CDR1 LNHDA, CDR2 SQIVND (reference sequence). The V segment lost 9 bases and the J segment 2 bases; nucleotides outside the gene matches: 12. CDR3 in amino acids: CARASSGSITYEQYF. The CDR3 DNA sequence: TGTGCCAGAGCCTCCAGCGGGAGTATCACCTACGAGCAGTACTTC.

V is TRBV11-2 and J is TRBJ2-1, with TRBD1 matching 9 bases. The trim removed 5 bases at V and 4 bases at J, leaving 3 bases unmatched. The CDR3 consists of 14 residues. Germline V CDR1 and CDR2: SGHAT, FQNNGV. The CDR3 reads CASSVQGAYNEQFF. CDR3 nucleotide sequence: TGTGCCAGCAGCGTACAGGGGGCGTACAATGAGCAGTTCTTC.

This clone came up many times. The chain is built from TRBV5-1 and TRBJ1-4; a possible D gene is TRBD1 (5 bases). Germline V gives CDR1 SGHRS, CDR2 YFSETQ. Trimming cost V 4 bases and J 0 bases, with 10 bases left between them. The CDR3 loop spans 15 amino acids. This chain's CDR3 is CASSLDSSTNEKLFF. CDR3 nucleotides: TGCGCCAGCAGCCTCGACAGTTCAACTAATGAAAAACTGTTTTTT.

This chain joins TRBV6-2 or TRBV6-3 and TRBJ2-7; possibly TRBD1 for D (6 bases). Trimming took 5 bases from V and 5 from J, leaving 13 bases between them. Germline V gives CDR1 MNHEY, CDR2 SVGEGT. CDR3 length: 13 amino acids. CDR3 loop: CASSRQVPNEQYF. The CDR3 DNA reads as TGTGCCAGCAGTCGACAGGTCCCCAACGAGCAGTACTTC.

The chain is built from TRBV6-1 and TRBJ2-7, with D tentatively TRBD1 or TRBD2 (5 bases each). Germline CDR1 reads MNHNS; CDR2 reads SASEGT. CDR3 size: 16 residues. Trimming took off 5 bases at V and 1 base at J, with 18 bases between the two ends. CDR3 DNA: TGTGCCAGCAGTTTCAGTCCGGGACGCCATTCCTACGAGCAGTACTTC. Encoded protein: CASSFSPGRHSYEQYF.

The chain has TRBV27 and TRBJ2-1; D remains unclear. The V gene lost 6 bases and the J gene lost 1 base, with 7 bases spanning the gap. This CDR3 is built from 13 residues. CDR1 and CDR2 from the germline V gene are MNHEY and SMNVEV (reference sequence). CDR3 region: CASSVGSYNEQFF. DNA of the CDR3: TGTGCCAGCAGCGTAGGGTCCTACAATGAGCAGTTCTTC.

This clone was found a few times. The CDR3 reads CASRDRPYGYTF. The CDR3 DNA sequence: TGTGCCAGCCGGGACAGGCCATATGGCTACACCTTC. This chain links TRBV19 with TRBJ1-2; 8 bases are a match to TRBD1. From germline, CDR1 is LNHDA and CDR2 SQIVND (reference sequence). V gave up 9 bases and J gave up 5 bases; unmatched junction bases: 5. This CDR3 comprises 12 residues.

The chain joins TRBV28 to TRBJ2-5; 8 bases are a match to TRBD1. The CDR3 has 16 amino acids. Per germline, CDR1 MDHEN and CDR2 SYDVKM. With 5 bases clipped from V and 2 bases from J, the junction kept 10 bases outside the gene matches. The DNA of the CDR3 is TGTGCCAGCAGTCCATCAGGGTGGGACAGGCAAGAGACCCAGTACTTC. Its translation: CASSPSGWDRQETQYF.

This clone is medium-sized within its sample. The sample holds other DNA sequences that translate to the same CDR3. The chain recombines TRBV5-1 with TRBJ2-3, with 7 bases aligning to TRBD1. Trimming took 4 bases from V and 1 from J; bases not matched to a gene: 3. The germline V gene encodes CDR1 SGHRS and CDR2 YFSETQ. This CDR3 contains 14 residues. CDR3 DNA: TGCGCCAGCAGCCGACAGGGCGGCACAGATACGCAGTATTTT. Translated: CASSRQGGTDTQYF.

This clone has just a few counts. The CDR3 carries no conserved terminal phenylalanine or tryptophan, so it likely arises from a read error. The DNA is omitted, as the CDR3 cannot be located on it reliably, and the CDR3 follows TCRdb's listing. The rearrangement links TRBV9 to TRBJ1-6. Germline-derived CDR1 and CDR2 are SGDLS and YYNGEE. From its first to its last residue, the CDR3 has 9 amino acids. The CDR3 sequence is CASSVIVSR.

In DNA form, the CDR3 reads TGTGCCAGCAGCCCTCTGGCAGGTAGAGTAGACACTGAAGCTTTCTTT. Protein: CASSPLAGRVDTEAFF. The chain combines TRBV7-7 with TRBJ1-1; D is undetermined. The CDR3 has 16 residues. Germline V gene data show CDR1 as SSHAT and CDR2 as FNYEAQ (reference sequence). V was trimmed by 5 bases and J by 3 bases, leaving 19 bases between them. Variable domain in full (rest from reference TRBV7-7 and TRBJ1-1): GAGVSQSPRYKVTKRGQDVTLRCDPISSHATLYWYQQALGQGPEFLTYFNYEAQPDKSGLPSDRFSAERPEGSISTLTIQRTEQRDSAMYRCASSPLAGRVDTEAFFGQGTRLTVV.

V and J are TRBV5-1 and TRBJ2-2; TRBD2 matches 9 bases. CDR3 length: 16 amino acids. Germline loops: CDR1 SGHRS, CDR2 YFSETQ. V lost 0 bases and J lost 7; bases outside the gene matches: 7. The CDR3 DNA sequence: TGCGCCAGCAGCTTGGGGTCTAGCGGGGAGATCGGGGAGCTGTTTTTT. As protein: CASSLGSSGEIGELFF.

This sequence joins TRBV6-1 and TRBJ2-2, with no clear D. The CDR3 loop spans 12 amino acids. Trimming cost V 5 bases and J 6 bases, with 7 bases left between them. Germline lookup yields CDR1 MNHNS and CDR2 SASEGT. The CDR3, as DNA: TGTGCCAGCAGTTCATGGTCCGGGGAGCTGTTTTTT. Translation gives CASSSWSGELFF.

This clone was detected many times. This sample also contains other DNA sequences that code for the same CDR3. This sequence joins TRBV14 and TRBJ2-5; 9 bases agree with TRBD2. V was clipped by 0 bases and J by 5 bases; unmatched bases: 4. The CDR3 has 15 amino acids. Germline V lookup: CDR1 SGHDN, CDR2 FVKESK. CDR3 in amino acids: CASSQEAGGAETQYF. CDR3 nucleotide sequence: TGTGCCAGCAGCCAAGAGGCGGGGGGGGCGGAGACCCAGTACTTC.

This clone was seen more than once but under ten times. The chain has TRBV19 and TRBJ1-5, with TRBD1 as a possible D gene (6 bases). The V gene's germline CDR1 is LNHDA and CDR2 SQIVND (reference sequence). V gave up 5 bases and J gave up 7 bases, with 12 bases separating them. The CDR3 extends over 13 amino acids. The CDR3 DNA sequence: TGTGCCAGTAGTGCAGGGGTTAGGCAGCCCCAGCATTTT. Translation gives CASSAGVRQPQHF.

The CDR3, as DNA: TGTGCCAGCAGCCAACGGGACAGGAACTACGAGCAGTACTTC. As protein: CASSQRDRNYEQYF. The chain joins TRBV3-1 to TRBJ2-7; 8 bases are a match to TRBD1. Germline V lookup: CDR1 LGHDT, CDR2 YNNKEL (reference sequence). This CDR3 contains 14 residues. Losses at the gene ends were 2 bases for V and 3 bases for J; bases not matched to a gene: 3.

V is TRBV5-4 and J is TRBJ2-7; 8 bases are a match to TRBD1. The CDR3 covers 15 residues. Germline CDR1 reads SGHNT; CDR2 reads YYREEE (reference sequence). The trim removed 2 bases at V and 5 bases at J, leaving 9 bases unmatched. The CDR3 protein is CASSFQQGVNNEQYF. The CDR3 nucleotides are TGTGCCAGCAGCTTTCAACAGGGGGTAAATAACGAGCAGTACTTC.

The chain recombines TRBV12-5 with TRBJ2-2; the D gene is possibly TRBD2 (6 bases). This CDR3 region has 14 residues. V shed 6 bases and J shed 10 bases, with 18 bases lying between them. The V gene's germline CDR1 is LGHNT and CDR2 FRNRAP. The CDR3, as DNA: TGTGCTAGTGGATCGGGACTGAAGGCCGTGGAGCTGTTTTTT. This codes for CASGSGLKAVELFF.

By its share, this clone is medium-sized (0.01 to 0.1%). The V call is TRBV4-1, the J call TRBJ1-1, with D hard to call. The germline V gene encodes CDR1 MGHRA and CDR2 YSYEKL. The V gene lost 1 base and the J gene lost 5 bases, with 8 bases spanning the gap. There are 13 residues in the CDR3. DNA of the CDR3: TGCGCCAGCAGCCAAGTAATGGATACTGAAGCTTTCTTT. It is translated as CASSQVMDTEAFF.

The V gene is TRBV9, the J gene TRBJ2-7; the match to TRBD1 covers 10 bases. The germline V gene has CDR1 SGDLS and CDR2 YYNGEE. CDR3 size: 12 residues. V gave up 7 bases and J gave up 6 bases; unmatched junction bases: 4. The CDR3 sequence: CASGQGGSEQYF. The CDR3 DNA sequence: TGTGCCAGCGGACAGGGGGGGTCCGAGCAGTACTTC.

This clone was seen only a few times. The rearrangement joins TRBV19 to TRBJ2-3; either TRBD1 or TRBD2 may supply D (6 bases each). V gave up 8 bases and J gave up 5 bases, with 11 bases separating them. This CDR3 spans 12 amino acids. CDR1 is LNHDA and CDR2 is SQIVND in the germline V gene (reference sequence). The CDR3 loop is CASSGGQDTQYF. CDR3 bases: TGTGCCAGTTCTGGGGGGCAAGATACGCAGTATTTT.

V and J are TRBV5-6 and TRBJ2-7, with unresolved D. The J call may not be correct, given that the DNA end is closer to TRBJ2-1. Germline V CDR1 and CDR2: SGHDT, YYEEEE. This CDR3 is built from 16 residues. CDR3 DNA: TGTGCCAGCAGCTCATTGCCGGACCCGACCTCCTACGAGCAGTTCTTC. Amino acids: CASSSLPDPTSYEQFF.

J is TRBJ2-7 and V is TRBV4-2; 11 nucleotides align to TRBD1. Trimming removed 4 bases from V and 4 bases from J; junction bases left unmatched: 9. This CDR3 has 16 residues. CDR1 is LGHNA and CDR2 is YNFKEQ in the germline V gene. CDR3 sequence: CASSPNGQGAVYEQYF. The DNA of the CDR3 is TGTGCCAGCAGCCCTAACGGACAGGGGGCTGTATACGAGCAGTACTTC.

The chain is built from TRBV11-2 and TRBJ2-7; 10 bases agree with TRBD1. V lost 4 bases and J lost 4; bases outside the gene matches: 4. The CDR3 length is 14 residues. Germline assignment: CDR1 SGHAT and CDR2 FQNNGV. CDR3 in amino acids: CASSSGTGDYEQYF. In DNA form, the CDR3 reads TGTGCCAGCAGCTCCGGGACAGGGGATTACGAGCAGTACTTC.

The chain employs TRBV5-1 and TRBJ2-2, with TRBD1 matching 9 bases. This CDR3 region has 17 residues. Germline-derived CDR1 and CDR2 are SGHRS and YFSETQ. The V segment lost 6 bases and the J segment 4 bases; nucleotides outside the gene matches: 13. In DNA form, the CDR3 reads TGCGCCAGCACCCCGTCGACAGGGGGGAGTAGCACCGGGGAGCTGTTTTTT. Translation: CASTPSTGGSSTGELFF.

The gene calls are TRBV11-2 and TRBJ2-2; D possibly matches TRBD1 or TRBD2 (7 bases each). The CDR3 runs to 19 residues. The V and J ends lost 5 bases and 1 base respectively, with 23 bases between them. The V gene's germline CDR1 is SGHAT and CDR2 FQNNGV. The CDR3 nucleotides are TGTGCCAGCAGCCCCATAGGGGGGGCCGGGACAGTGAACACCGGGGAGCTGTTTTTT. Its protein is CASSPIGGAGTVNTGELFF.